Reported below is one T cell receptor beta chain. What it binds is unknown. This CDR3 comprises 13 residues. The germline V and J ends were trimmed by 6 bases and 6 bases, with 15 bases remaining between them. In germline, CDR1 is SQVTM, CDR2 ANQGSEA. The data belong to a study of T cell responses to AZD1222 COVID-19 vaccine. The assay was immunoSEQ multiplex PCR, and TCRdb's table has in-frame clones only and misses some. The table shows some 87,000 clones, with 90% to 95% occurring only once. General study points: Baseline seropositivity occurred in only a handful of AZD1222 recipients.

The source is an adult in good health. The rearrangement joins TRBV29-1 to TRBJ1-5; D may be TRBD1 (5 bases). The starting material was peripheral blood, obtained on day 0 of MenACWY control vaccination. The CDR3 loop reads CSVGGGSGQPQHF. The DNA of the CDR3 is TGCAGCGTGGGGGGGGGATCTGGTCAGCCCCAGCATTTT.